This T cell receptor beta chain was found in a study of PD-1 blockade in classical Hodgkin lymphoma. The sample's time point: cycle 4 day 1 (C4D1), after more than 5 weeks of nivolumab. Every patient was affected by relapse after autologous stem cell transplantation, while exposure to brentuximab vedotin was not uniform. Overall study results and limits: Underlying causes for the observed repertoire differences were not defined, possibly disease activity or prior therapy.

Using immunoSEQ multiplex PCR, the repertoire was profiled, and TCRdb retains in-frame clones only, with some absent. Of 16,000 or so clones listed, approximately 83% are singletons. Details on this clone: Its antigen is undetermined.

This TCR was sampled from a human donor with classical Hodgkin lymphoma. The sample in question was peripheral blood mononuclear cells (PBMCs), obtained before the fourth cycle of nivolumab.

CDR3 amino acids: CASRGQGEETEAFF. CDR3 nucleotide sequence: TGTGCCAGCAGGGGACAGGGGGAGGAGACTGAAGCTTTCTTT. The chain recombines TRBV25-1 with TRBJ1-1; 11 positions agree with TRBD1. This CDR3 has 14 residues. The V and J ends lost 6 bases and 5 bases, in that order; junction bases with no gene match: 5. Germline-derived CDR1 and CDR2 are MGHDK and SYGVNS.